These T cell receptor beta chains were read from a single sample in a study of blood T cell repertoires in COVID-19. Libraries were prepared by immunoSEQ multiplex PCR; TCRdb keeps only in-frame clonotypes and omits some of them. In the table there are a few hundred thousand clones, around nine tenths of which are singletons. Material for sequencing was peripheral blood. The receptor set was obtained from a woman in her 70s with active or convalescent COVID-19. The CDR3 runs from the conserved cysteine through the conserved F or W. The order of the fields is clone size, D gene, J gene, V gene, CDR3 DNA, CDR3 protein. The D gene is left open where the match is weak. Only some rows state a clone size, as once, few, many or a class for expanded clones.

clone size: .; D gene: .; J gene: TRBJ1-1; V gene: TRBV3-1/TRBV3-2; CDR3 DNA: TGTGCCAGCAGCCACCAGGACAGGAACACTGAAGCTTTCTTT; CDR3 protein: CASSHQDRNTEAFF
clone size: .; D gene: TRBD1; J gene: TRBJ1-5; V gene: TRBV10-2; CDR3 DNA: TGCGCCAGCAATGATGGACAGGGGGGTCAGCCCCAGCATTTT; CDR3 protein: CASNDGQGGQPQHF
clone size: .; D gene: TRBD1; J gene: TRBJ2-1; V gene: TRBV14; CDR3 DNA: TGTGCCAGCAGCCAAGATCTGGACAGGGGGAAAAATGAGCAGTTCTTC; CDR3 protein: CASSQDLDRGKNEQFF
clone size: .; D gene: .; J gene: TRBJ2-5; V gene: TRBV5-1; CDR3 DNA: TGCGCCAGCAGCGGAAGTCGGGGTGATCTGGGGACCCAGTACTTC; CDR3 protein: CASSGSRGDLGTQYF
clone size: once; D gene: TRBD1; J gene: TRBJ1-6; V gene: TRBV28; CDR3 DNA: TGTGCCAGCACAGGACAGGGGGCAATTAATAATTCACCCCTCCACTTT; CDR3 protein: CASTGQGAINNSPLHF
clone size: .; D gene: .; J gene: TRBJ1-2; V gene: TRBV6-5; CDR3 DNA: TGTGCCAGCAGCTACCTGAAGGACAGCTATGGCTACACCTTC; CDR3 protein: CASSYLKDSYGYTF
clone size: .; D gene: .; J gene: TRBJ2-1; V gene: TRBV5-1; CDR3 DNA: TGCGCCAGCAGCTTGGATGGACTCGGGACAGAGCAGTTCTTC; CDR3 protein: CASSLDGLGTEQFF
clone size: .; D gene: TRBD2; J gene: TRBJ2-3; V gene: TRBV2; CDR3 DNA: TGTGCCAGCAGTGAATGGGAGGGCGTGGGAGGGCCTAGCACAGATACGCAGTATTTT; CDR3 protein: CASSEWEGVGGPSTDTQYF
clone size: few; D gene: .; J gene: TRBJ2-7; V gene: TRBV19; CDR3 DNA: TGTGCCAGCAGTGATAGGGCGGGCAGGGGTGACTACGAGCAGTACTTC; CDR3 protein: CASSDRAGRGDYEQYF
clone size: few; D gene: TRBD1; J gene: TRBJ2-3; V gene: TRBV5-1; CDR3 DNA: TGCGCCAGCAGCTTGCGGACAGGGGATCCAGATACGCAGTATTTT; CDR3 protein: CASSLRTGDPDTQYF
clone size: .; D gene: .; J gene: TRBJ1-2; V gene: TRBV6-2/TRBV6-3; CDR3 DNA: TGTGCCAGCAGTTACGGGCTCTATGGCTACACCTTC; CDR3 protein: CASSYGLYGYTF
clone size: few; D gene: TRBD1; J gene: TRBJ1-5; V gene: TRBV16; CDR3 DNA: TGTGCCAGCAGCCGCGGCTCAGGGGGATATCAGCCCCAGCATTTT; CDR3 protein: CASSRGSGGYQPQHF
clone size: .; D gene: .; J gene: TRBJ1-2; V gene: TRBV7-9; CDR3 DNA: TGTGCCAGCAGCTTTGGGACATTAGAGGGCTACACCTTC; CDR3 protein: CASSFGTLEGYTF
clone size: few; D gene: .; J gene: TRBJ2-2; V gene: TRBV10-1; CDR3 DNA: TGCGCCAGCAGTCTACTACCGAACACCGGGGAGCTGTTTTTT; CDR3 protein: CASSLLPNTGELFF
clone size: .; D gene: TRBD2; J gene: TRBJ2-3; V gene: TRBV6-4; CDR3 DNA: TGTGCCAGCAGTGAGAGGGTTGGCGGGAAAGCGGGGAGAACAGATACGCAGTATTTT; CDR3 protein: CASSERVGGKAGRTDTQYF